This T cell receptor beta chain was retrieved from a study of cytomegalovirus exposure and HLA in healthy donors. Overall study results and limits: In a later analysis, HLA-associated beta chains showed higher expansion and lower generation probabilities than comparable chains.

PCR was performed using 60 Vbeta and 13 Jbeta primers. Clones were sequenced by immunoSEQ multiplex PCR, and TCRdb holds only the in-frame ones, with some missing. The repertoire holds roughly 130,000 clones, roughly 84% seen once, with about 1.5% in the top ten. Turning to this clone: Its specificity is unknown.

Specimen: PBMCs. This TCR came from a boy younger than 18 in good health and CMV-seronegative.

The CDR3 coding sequence is TGCGCCAGCAGCTTCCAGGGGGAGGAGACCCAGTACTTC. Amino acid sequence: CASSFQGEETQYF. V gene TRBV5-1 combines with J gene TRBJ2-5, with TRBD1 matching over 7 bases. Trimming at V came to 2 bases and at J to 5 bases, leaving 3 bases not matched to a gene. The V gene's germline CDR1 is SGHRS and CDR2 YFSETQ. The CDR3 runs to 13 residues.